The present TCR beta chain was sequenced within a study of identical twins. Study conclusions and caveats: Twins shared out-of-frame alpha sequences with excess low generation probability. Out-of-frame beta chain sequences displayed weaker excess sharing between twins. Modeled out-of-frame TCR alpha sharing in monozygotic twins fell below observed levels.

This clonotype was detected a few times. The antigen is not known. Template switching, a step in the protocol, added a universal primer site, and cDNA carried unique molecular identifiers. TCRdb reprocessed the 5' RACE reads via MiXCR and lists one record per CDR3 protein. The repertoire has about 890,000 distinct CDR3 sequences, approximately 13% of them found once; the top ten carry around 1.5%. CDR1 and CDR2 (germline): SGHDN, FVKESK. V was pared by 3 bases and J by 0 bases, with 11 bases between. This CDR3 has 16 amino acids. These data were also filed under a second study, of yellow fever vaccine responses in identical twins.

The sequenced material came from PBMCs. V gene TRBV14 combines with J gene TRBJ2-2; TRBD1 is a possible D gene (5 bases). The receptor was derived from a young woman in good health. In DNA, the CDR3 is TGTGCCAGCAGCCAGGACAAAATCGCGAACACCGGGGAGCTGTTTTTT. This translates into CASSQDKIANTGELFF.